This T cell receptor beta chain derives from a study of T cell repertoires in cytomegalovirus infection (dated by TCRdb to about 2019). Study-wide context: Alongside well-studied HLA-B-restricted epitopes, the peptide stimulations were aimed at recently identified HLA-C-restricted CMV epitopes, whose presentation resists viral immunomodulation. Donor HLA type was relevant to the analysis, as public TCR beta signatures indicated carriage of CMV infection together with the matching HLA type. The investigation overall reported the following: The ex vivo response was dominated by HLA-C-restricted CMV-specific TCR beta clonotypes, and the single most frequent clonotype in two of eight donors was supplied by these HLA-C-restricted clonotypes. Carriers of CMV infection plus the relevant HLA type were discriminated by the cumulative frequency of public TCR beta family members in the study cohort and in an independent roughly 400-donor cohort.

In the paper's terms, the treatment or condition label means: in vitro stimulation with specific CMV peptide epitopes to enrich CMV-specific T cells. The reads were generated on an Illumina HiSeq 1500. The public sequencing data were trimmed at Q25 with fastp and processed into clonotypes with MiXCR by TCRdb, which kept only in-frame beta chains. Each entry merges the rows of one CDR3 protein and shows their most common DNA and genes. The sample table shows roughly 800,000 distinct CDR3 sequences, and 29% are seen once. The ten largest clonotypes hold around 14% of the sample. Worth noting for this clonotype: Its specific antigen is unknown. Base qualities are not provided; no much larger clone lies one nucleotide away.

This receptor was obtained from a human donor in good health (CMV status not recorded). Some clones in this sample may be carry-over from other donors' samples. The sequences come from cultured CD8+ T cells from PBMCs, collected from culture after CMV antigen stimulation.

The CDR3: CASSLGTAPDGYTF. The nucleotide sequence reads TGTGCCAGCAGCTTAGGGACAGCCCCTGATGGCTACACCTTC. This chain is built from TRBV7-9 and TRBJ1-2; 6 matching bases give a weak D call of TRBD1. CDR1 SEHNR and CDR2 FQNEAQ are derived from the germline V gene (reference sequence). The CDR3 sequence holds 14 residues, the cysteine and phenylalanine included. The sequence is cut down to CDR3 DNA, 42 bases in frame from base 1. V gives up 1 base and J gives up 6 bases, and the segment between their germline ends measures 12 bases.